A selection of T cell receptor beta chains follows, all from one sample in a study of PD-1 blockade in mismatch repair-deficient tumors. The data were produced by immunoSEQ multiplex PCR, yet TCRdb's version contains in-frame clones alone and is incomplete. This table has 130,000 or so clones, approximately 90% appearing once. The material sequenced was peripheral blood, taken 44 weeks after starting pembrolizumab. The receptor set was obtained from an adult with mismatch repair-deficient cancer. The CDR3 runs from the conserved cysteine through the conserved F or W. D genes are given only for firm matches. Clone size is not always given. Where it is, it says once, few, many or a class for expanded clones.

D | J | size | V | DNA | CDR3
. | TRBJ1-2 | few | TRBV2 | TGTGCCAGCAGACGACAGGCGTCTGGCTACACCTTC | CASRRQASGYTF
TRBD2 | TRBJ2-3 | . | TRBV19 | TGTGCCAGACAGCGGGAGCTTCAGTATTTT | CARQRELQYF
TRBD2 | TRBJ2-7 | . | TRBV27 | TGTGCCAGCAGTTCAGCGGGAGGGACCCGTCGGGTTTACGAGCAGTACTTC | CASSSAGGTRRVYEQYF
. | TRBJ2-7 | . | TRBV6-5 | TGTGCCAGCAGTCGAGACCACGAGCAGTACTTC | CASSRDHEQYF
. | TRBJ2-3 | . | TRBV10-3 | TGTGCCATCAGTGATGCAGATACGCAGTATTTT | CAISDADTQYF
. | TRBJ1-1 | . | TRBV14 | TGTGCCAGCAGCCAAGACTTAGGCTTCTTT | CASSQDLGFF
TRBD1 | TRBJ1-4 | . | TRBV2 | TGTGCCAGCACTCAGGGGGGAGAAAAACTGTTTTTT | CASTQGGEKLFF
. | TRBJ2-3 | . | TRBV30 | TGTGCCTGGAGTGTAGTGGTCAACACAGATACGCAGTATTTT | CAWSVVVNTDTQYF
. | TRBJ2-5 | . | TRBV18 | TGTGCCAGCTCACCGGCCGAGGTACGGGAGACCCAGTACTTC | CASSPAEVRETQYF
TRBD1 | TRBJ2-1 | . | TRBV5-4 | TGTGCCAGCAGCTCGACAGGGGTCAATGAGCAGTTCTTC | CASSSTGVNEQFF
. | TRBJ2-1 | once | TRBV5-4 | TGTGCCAGCAGCTTGCTGGTGGGATACAATGAGCAGTTCTTC | CASSLLVGYNEQFF
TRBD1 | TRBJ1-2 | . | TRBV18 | TGTGCCAGCTCACCACCCGGGACAGGGAGGGACTATGGCTACACCTTC | CASSPPGTGRDYGYTF
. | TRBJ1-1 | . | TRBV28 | TGTGCCAGCCTAATCGCTATGAACACTGAAGCTTTCTTT | CASLIAMNTEAFF
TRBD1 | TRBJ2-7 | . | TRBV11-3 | TGTGCCAGCAGCTTGAGCCCTTGGACAGGGCCCTCCTACGAGCAGTACTTC | CASSLSPWTGPSYEQYF
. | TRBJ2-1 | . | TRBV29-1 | TGCAGCGTTGAAGATCCAACGGCTAGCTCCTACAATGAGCAGTTCTTC | CSVEDPTASSYNEQFF